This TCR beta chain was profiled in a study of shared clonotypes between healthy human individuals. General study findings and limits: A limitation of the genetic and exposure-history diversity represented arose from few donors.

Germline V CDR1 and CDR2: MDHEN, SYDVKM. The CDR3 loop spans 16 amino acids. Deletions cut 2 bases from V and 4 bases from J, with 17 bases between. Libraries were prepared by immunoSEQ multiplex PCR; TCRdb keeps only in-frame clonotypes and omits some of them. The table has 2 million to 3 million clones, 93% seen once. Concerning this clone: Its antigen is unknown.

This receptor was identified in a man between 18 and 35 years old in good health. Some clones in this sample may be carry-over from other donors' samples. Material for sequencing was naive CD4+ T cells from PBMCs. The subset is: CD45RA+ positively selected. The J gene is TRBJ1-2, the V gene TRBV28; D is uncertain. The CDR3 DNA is TGTGCCAGCAGTTTACGGGCCTCATGGGATCGCTATGGCTACACCTTC. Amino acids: CASSLRASWDRYGYTF.